This T cell receptor beta chain was identified in a study of vaccination effects on CD4 cells after COVID-19. Study as a whole: Samples came 142 and 148 days after COVID-19 diagnosis, before vaccination. General study points: By a late point after vaccination, infection- and vaccine-induced clones had shrunk markedly through clonal contraction.

This clone was counted only a few times. Its antigen is not known. Clones were sequenced by immunoSEQ multiplex PCR, and TCRdb holds only the in-frame ones, with some missing. The sample comprises roughly 73,000 clones, over 60% of which are singletons, and 5% rests with the top ten. Sequencing was preceded by expansion of antigen-specific CD4+ T cells with viral peptide pools in the ViraFEST assay. Scientists isolated CD4+ T cells after a roughly nine-day culture period ended. Infection dated between March and December 2020, before the Alpha, Beta and Delta variants reached the United States. The culture used as the negative control contained an HIV-1 Nef peptide pool. Both day 3 and day 7 saw half the medium replaced with IL-2 medium. V lost 7 bases, J lost 2 bases, and 7 bases stayed unmatched. The CDR3 is made up of 14 amino acids. Germline values: CDR1 MNHNY, CDR2 SVGAGI (reference sequence).

This sequence was found in a human donor who had a prior SARS-CoV-2 infection. The source was CD4+ T cells from PBMCs cultured with HIV peptides, collected before COVID-19 vaccination. Subset specified: HIV-1 Nef peptide pool negative control/reference culture. The chain uses TRBV6-6 and TRBJ2-5; the match to TRBD1 covers 7 bases. CDR3 sequence: CASKLTGAQETQYF. CDR3 sequence (DNA): TGTGCCAGCAAGCTCACAGGGGCACAAGAGACCCAGTACTTC.